The rows below give T cell receptor beta chains drawn from one sample of a study of control samples from healthy donors and cancer patients. Assay: immunoSEQ multiplex PCR; the TCRdb copy retains only in-frame clones and omits some. The table lists around 120,000 clones, roughly 95% of them singletons. Sequenced material: blood. These receptors originate from a young man in good health. The CDR3 runs from the conserved cysteine through the conserved F or W. The D gene is left open where the match is weak. Expanded clones are given a class, and other clones once, few, many or no size at all.

D | J | size | V | DNA | CDR3
TRBD1 | TRBJ2-7 | - | TRBV12-3/TRBV12-4 | TGTGCCAGCAGCTGGACAGGACCCTACGAGCAGTACTTC | CASSWTGPYEQYF
- | TRBJ1-1 | - | TRBV5-1 | TGCGCCAGCAGCTTATATAGGGGAGCTGAAGCTTTCTTT | CASSLYRGAEAFF
TRBD1 | TRBJ2-3 | - | TRBV19 | TGTGCCAGTAGTATAGACGAGACAGGGCCGACAGATACGCAGTATTTT | CASSIDETGPTDTQYF
TRBD1 | TRBJ2-2 | - | TRBV25-1 | TGTGCCAGCAGGGCCGGGACAGACTTCACCGGGGAGCTGTTTTTT | CASRAGTDFTGELFF
TRBD1 | TRBJ2-2 | - | TRBV6-4 | TGTGCCAGCAGTCCCGGGACAGGGGACACCGGGGAGCTGTTTTTT | CASSPGTGDTGELFF
TRBD1 | TRBJ1-5 | - | TRBV2 | TGTGCCAGCAGTGAGGGACAGGGGCTTACCAGCCTTCAGCCCCAGCATTTT | CASSEGQGLTSLQPQHF
- | TRBJ1-2 | - | TRBV4-3 | TGCGCCAGCAGCCAAGACGCAGGCCTCCTGGGCTACACCTTC | CASSQDAGLLGYTF
TRBD1 | TRBJ2-7 | - | TRBV6-2/TRBV6-3 | TGTGCCAGCAGTTCCGTGACAGGGTTGGACGACGAGCAGTACTTC | CASSSVTGLDDEQYF
TRBD1 | TRBJ1-5 | - | TRBV13 | TGTGCCAGCAGCTTACGCGGACAGGGAAGCAATCAGCCCCAGCATTTT | CASSLRGQGSNQPQHF
- | TRBJ1-5 | - | TRBV24-1 | TGTGCCACCAGTGATGGGCTTCCCACCGGGCATCAGCCCCAGCATTTT | CATSDGLPTGHQPQHF
- | TRBJ1-1 | - | TRBV10-2 | TGCGCCAGCAGACTACGGGGGCGCTGGACTGAAGCTTTCTTT | CASRLRGRWTEAFF
TRBD1 | TRBJ2-7 | - | TRBV19 | TGTGCCAGTAGTGTCAACAGGGGGCGAGAGCAGTACTTC | CASSVNRGREQYF
TRBD1 | TRBJ1-4 | - | TRBV5-6 | TGTGCCAGCAGTAGGGACAGGGGGCTTAATGAAAAACTGTTTTTT | CASSRDRGLNEKLFF
TRBD1 | TRBJ1-1 | - | TRBV4-3 | TGCGCCAGCAGCCCTGGACAGGGGGCTGGCACTGAAGCTTTCTTT | CASSPGQGAGTEAFF
TRBD2 | TRBJ2-2 | - | TRBV19 | TGTGCCAGTAGTGACTTCCTACTAGCGGGGGGACGGACCGGGGAGCTGTTTTTT | CASSDFLLAGGRTGELFF
TRBD2 | TRBJ2-7 | - | TRBV7-2 | TGTGCCAGCAGCTCCCCCCCTAGCGGGGGAATACAGAGTCACGAGCAGTACTTC | CASSSPPSGGIQSHEQYF
- | TRBJ1-6 | - | TRBV11-2 | TGTGCCAGCAGTCCTATTAAGGGGTATAATTCACCCCTCCACTTT | CASSPIKGYNSPLHF
TRBD1 | TRBJ1-1 | once | TRBV27 | TGTGCCAGCAGTTTATCGGGGACAGGGGCAAAGAACACTGAAGCTTTCTTT | CASSLSGTGAKNTEAFF
- | TRBJ2-1 | - | TRBV5-4 | TGTGCCAGCAGCTTGCGCGCCGCGGGTTTGAGCTCCTACAATGAGCAGTTCTTC | CASSLRAAGLSSYNEQFF
- | TRBJ1-4 | - | TRBV5-5 | TGTGCCAGCAGCTTAACACTATGGGGGCTAGATGAAAAACTGTTTTTT | CASSLTLWGLDEKLFF
- | TRBJ2-4 | - | TRBV19 | TGTGCCAGTTCTAGGACTATGAAAAACATTCAGTACTTC | CASSRTMKNIQYF
TRBD2 | TRBJ2-1 | - | TRBV27 | TGTGCCAGCAGTTTATCGCGGGCTAGCGGGGAAGGTGAGCAGTTCTTC | CASSLSRASGEGEQFF
- | TRBJ2-7 | - | TRBV18 | TGTGCCAGCTCACCCACAGCCGTGAGGGAGAACGAGCAGTACTTC | CASSPTAVRENEQYF
- | TRBJ1-1 | - | TRBV5-6 | TGTGCCAGCAGCTTGGCCGCGGGAACCACTGAAGCTTTCTTT | CASSLAAGTTEAFF
- | TRBJ1-6 | - | TRBV2 | TGTGCCAGCAGTGAAGAGCAGACGAGTAATAATTCACCCCTCCACTTT | CASSEEQTSNNSPLHF
TRBD2 | TRBJ2-1 | once | TRBV6-2/TRBV6-3 | TGTGCCAGCAGTTACTCTCTAGCGGGGGTTCAAAATGAGCAGTTCTTC | CASSYSLAGVQNEQFF
TRBD1 | TRBJ2-7 | - | TRBV2 | TGTGCCAGCAGAGAGACCGGGACAGCACCCGACCAGCAGTACTTC | CASRETGTAPDQQYF
TRBD1 | TRBJ1-2 | - | TRBV9 | TGTGCCAGCAGCCTCGACCAGGACAGGGGGTTTAGCTATGGCTACACCTTC | CASSLDQDRGFSYGYTF
- | TRBJ2-7 | - | TRBV20-1 | TGCAGTGCTAGAAAGGGCTACGAGCAGTACTTC | CSARKGYEQYF
TRBD1 | TRBJ1-5 | - | TRBV6-2/TRBV6-3 | TGTGCCAGCAGTTACCGCCATCGGGACAGGGACAATCAGCCCCAGCATTTT | CASSYRHRDRDNQPQHF
TRBD2 | TRBJ2-1 | once | TRBV27 | TGTGCCAGCAGTCCGTTAGCGGGGGACGCCAGGGAGCAGTTCTTC | CASSPLAGDAREQFF
- | TRBJ2-7 | few | TRBV4-2 | TGTGCCAGCAGCCAAGACGCAACGGACACAGCCTACGAGCAGTACTTC | CASSQDATDTAYEQYF
- | TRBJ1-5 | - | TRBV5-6 | TGTGCCAGCAGCCCCAGGGGTTGGGGCCAGCCCCAGCATTTT | CASSPRGWGQPQHF
- | TRBJ1-2 | few | TRBV5-4 | TGTGCCAGCAGCTTTACAGGGACTTATGGCTACACCTTC | CASSFTGTYGYTF
TRBD2 | TRBJ2-3 | - | TRBV5-1 | TGCGCCAGCAGCTTGGGAACTAGCGGGGGGAGCGCGGATACGCAGTATTTT | CASSLGTSGGSADTQYF
- | TRBJ2-1 | - | TRBV18 | TGTGCCAGCTCGCTGGGGCTAGACAATGAGCAGTTCTTC | CASSLGLDNEQFF
- | TRBJ2-7 | few | TRBV7-2 | TGTGCCAGCAGCCTAAGGGGGGGGCTTAAGAACGAGCAGTACTTC | CASSLRGGLKNEQYF
- | TRBJ2-3 | - | TRBV14 | TGTGCCAGCAGCCAGGTGAGCACAGATACGCAGTATTTT | CASSQVSTDTQYF
- | TRBJ1-2 | - | TRBV7-9 | TGTGCCAGCAGCTTTAGCGATGGCTACACCTTC | CASSFSDGYTF
- | TRBJ1-4 | - | TRBV5-6 | TGTGCCAGCAGCTTGGAGAGTGCAACTAATGAAAAACTGTTTTTT | CASSLESATNEKLFF
- | TRBJ1-6 | - | TRBV7-2 | TGTGCCTGCCAGCACTATAATTCACCCCTCCACTTT | CACQHYNSPLHF
- | TRBJ1-2 | - | TRBV7-2 | TGTGCCAGCAGCTTAGGCCGAAGGTATCTTGGCTACACCTTC | CASSLGRRYLGYTF
- | TRBJ2-7 | - | TRBV7-2 | TGTGCCAGCAGCCCTCTCCCCGGGGTACAGAGCTCCTACGAGCAGTACTTC | CASSPLPGVQSSYEQYF